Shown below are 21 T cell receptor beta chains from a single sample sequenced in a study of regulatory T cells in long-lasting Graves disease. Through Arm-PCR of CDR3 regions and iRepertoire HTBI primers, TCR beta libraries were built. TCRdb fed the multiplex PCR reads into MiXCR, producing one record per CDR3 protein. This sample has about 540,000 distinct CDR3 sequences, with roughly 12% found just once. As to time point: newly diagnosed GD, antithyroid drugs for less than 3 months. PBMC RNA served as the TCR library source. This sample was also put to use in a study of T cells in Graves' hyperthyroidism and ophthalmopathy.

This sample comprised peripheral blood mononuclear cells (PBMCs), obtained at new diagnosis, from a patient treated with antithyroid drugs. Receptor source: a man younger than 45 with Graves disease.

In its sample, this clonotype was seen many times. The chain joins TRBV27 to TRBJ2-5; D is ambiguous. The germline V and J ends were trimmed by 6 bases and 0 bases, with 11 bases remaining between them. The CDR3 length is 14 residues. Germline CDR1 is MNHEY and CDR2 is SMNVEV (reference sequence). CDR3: CASRGSWNQETQYF. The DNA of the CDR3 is TGTGCCAGCAGGGGTTCTTGGAACCAAGAGACCCAGTACTTC.

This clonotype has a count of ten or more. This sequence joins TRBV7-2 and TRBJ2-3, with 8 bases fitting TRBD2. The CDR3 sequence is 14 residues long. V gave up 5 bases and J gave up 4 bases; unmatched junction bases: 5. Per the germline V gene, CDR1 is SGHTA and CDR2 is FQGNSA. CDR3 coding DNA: TGTGCCAGCAGCGGGACTAGTCTCCCAGATACGCAGTATTTT. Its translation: CASSGTSLPDTQYF.

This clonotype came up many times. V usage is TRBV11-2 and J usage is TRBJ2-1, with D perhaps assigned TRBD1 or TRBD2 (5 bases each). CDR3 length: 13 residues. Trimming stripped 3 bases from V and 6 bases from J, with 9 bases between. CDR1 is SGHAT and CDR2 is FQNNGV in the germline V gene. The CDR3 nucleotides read TGTGCCAGCAGCTTGGGGGTCCGCAATGAGCAGTTCTTC. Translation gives CASSLGVRNEQFF.

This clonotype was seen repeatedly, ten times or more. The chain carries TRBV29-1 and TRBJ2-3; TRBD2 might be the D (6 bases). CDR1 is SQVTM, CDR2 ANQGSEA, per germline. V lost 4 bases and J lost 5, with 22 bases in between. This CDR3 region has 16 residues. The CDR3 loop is CSVGVRLGGRGDTQYF. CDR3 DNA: TGCAGCGTTGGGGTCCGATTGGGGGGACGCGGAGATACGCAGTATTTT.

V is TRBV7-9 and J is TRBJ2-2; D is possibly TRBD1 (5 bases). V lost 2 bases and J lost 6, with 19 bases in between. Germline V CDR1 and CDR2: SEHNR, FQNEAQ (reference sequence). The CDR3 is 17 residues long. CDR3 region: CASSLIWGRDAPGELFF. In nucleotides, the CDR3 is TGTGCCAGCAGCTTAATCTGGGGCAGGGATGCCCCCGGGGAGCTGTTTTTT.

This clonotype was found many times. CDR3 nucleotides: TGTGCCAGCAGCCTAGGGGCAGGGGGCACGGCTTTCTTT. This translates into CASSLGAGGTAFF. The gene calls are TRBV7-2 and TRBJ1-1; 8 bases align to TRBD1. Germline V gene lookup returns CDR1 SGHTA and CDR2 FQGNSA. CDR3 size: 13 residues. V dropped 5 bases and J dropped 11; count of bases not matched to a gene: 10.

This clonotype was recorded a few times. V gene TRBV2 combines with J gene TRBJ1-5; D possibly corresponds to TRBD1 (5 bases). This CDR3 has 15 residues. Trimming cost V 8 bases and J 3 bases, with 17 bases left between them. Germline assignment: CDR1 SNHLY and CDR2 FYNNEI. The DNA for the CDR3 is TGTGCCAGCGAACCCCGGGGGTTTTCCAATCAGCCCCAGCATTTT. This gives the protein CASEPRGFSNQPQHF.

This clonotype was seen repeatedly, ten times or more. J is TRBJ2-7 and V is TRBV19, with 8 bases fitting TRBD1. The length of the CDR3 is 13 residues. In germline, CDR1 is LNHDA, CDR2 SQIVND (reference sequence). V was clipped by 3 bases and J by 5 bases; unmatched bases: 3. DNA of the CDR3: TGTGCCAGTAGTATCCAGGGACAGGACGAGCAGTACTTC. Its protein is CASSIQGQDEQYF.

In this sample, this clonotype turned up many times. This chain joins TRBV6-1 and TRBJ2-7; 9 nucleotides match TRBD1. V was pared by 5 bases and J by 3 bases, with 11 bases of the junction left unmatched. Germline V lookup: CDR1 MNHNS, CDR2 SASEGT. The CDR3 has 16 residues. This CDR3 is CASSTRGTGRHYEQYF. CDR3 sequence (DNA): TGTGCCAGCAGTACCCGGGGGACAGGGCGCCACTACGAGCAGTACTTC.

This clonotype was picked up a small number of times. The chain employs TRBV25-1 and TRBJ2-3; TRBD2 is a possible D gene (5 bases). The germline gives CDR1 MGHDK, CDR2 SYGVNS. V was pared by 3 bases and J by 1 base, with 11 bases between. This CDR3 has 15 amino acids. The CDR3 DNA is TGTGCCAGCAGTGATTCCGGGATAGGCACAGATACGCAGTATTTT. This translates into CASSDSGIGTDTQYF.

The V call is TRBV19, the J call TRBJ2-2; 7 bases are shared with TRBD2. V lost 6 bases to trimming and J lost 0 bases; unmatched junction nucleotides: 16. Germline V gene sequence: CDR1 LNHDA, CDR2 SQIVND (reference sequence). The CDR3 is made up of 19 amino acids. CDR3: CASRGLASGRLTNTGELFF. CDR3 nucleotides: TGTGCCAGTAGGGGCCTGGCTAGCGGACGCCTCACGAACACCGGGGAGCTGTTTTTT.

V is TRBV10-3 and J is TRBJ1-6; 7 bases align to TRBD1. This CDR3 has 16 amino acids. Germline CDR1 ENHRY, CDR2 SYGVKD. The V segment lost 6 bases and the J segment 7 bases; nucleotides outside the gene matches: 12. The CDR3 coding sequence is TGTGCCATCAGAAACGGCCAGGGGGAATCGAATTCACCCCTCCACTTT. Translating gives CAIRNGQGESNSPLHF.

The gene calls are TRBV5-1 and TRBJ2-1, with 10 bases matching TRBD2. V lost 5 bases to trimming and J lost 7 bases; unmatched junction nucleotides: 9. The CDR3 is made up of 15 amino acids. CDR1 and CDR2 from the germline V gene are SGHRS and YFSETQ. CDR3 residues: CASSALAGVYNEQFF. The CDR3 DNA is TGCGCCAGCAGTGCGCTAGCGGGAGTGTATAATGAGCAGTTCTTC.

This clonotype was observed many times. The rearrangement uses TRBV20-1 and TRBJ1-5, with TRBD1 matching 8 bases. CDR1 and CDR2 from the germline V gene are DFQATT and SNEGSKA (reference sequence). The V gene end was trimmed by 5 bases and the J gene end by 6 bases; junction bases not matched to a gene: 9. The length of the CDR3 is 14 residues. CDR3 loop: CSAYGQGKGQPQHF. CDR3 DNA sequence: TGCAGTGCTTACGGACAGGGAAAAGGTCAGCCCCAGCATTTT.

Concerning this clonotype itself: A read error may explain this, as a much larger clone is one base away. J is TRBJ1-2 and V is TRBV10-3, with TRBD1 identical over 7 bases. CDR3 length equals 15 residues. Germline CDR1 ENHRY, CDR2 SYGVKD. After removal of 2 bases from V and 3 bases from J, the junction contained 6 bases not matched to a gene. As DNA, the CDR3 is TGTGCCATCAGTGAGCCGGACAGGTGCTACTATGGCTACACCTTC. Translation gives CAISEPDRCYYGYTF.

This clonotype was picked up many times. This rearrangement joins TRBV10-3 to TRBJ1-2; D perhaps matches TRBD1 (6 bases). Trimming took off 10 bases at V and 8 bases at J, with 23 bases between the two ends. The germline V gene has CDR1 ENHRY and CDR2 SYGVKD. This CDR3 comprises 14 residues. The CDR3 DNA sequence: TGTGCCAATAACGACAGGTTCGAATTAGGGGGCTACACCTTC. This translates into CANNDRFELGGYTF.

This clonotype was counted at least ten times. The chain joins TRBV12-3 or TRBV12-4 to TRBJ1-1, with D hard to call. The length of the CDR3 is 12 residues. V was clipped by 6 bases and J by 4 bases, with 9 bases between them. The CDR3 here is CASRSSPTEAFF. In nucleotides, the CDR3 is TGTGCCAGCAGGAGTAGCCCCACTGAAGCTTTCTTT.

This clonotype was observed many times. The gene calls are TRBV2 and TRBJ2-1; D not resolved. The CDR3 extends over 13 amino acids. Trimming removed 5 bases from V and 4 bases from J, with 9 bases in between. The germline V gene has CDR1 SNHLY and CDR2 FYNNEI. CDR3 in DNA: TGTGCCAGCAGTCCTCTAGGTTACAATGAGCAGTTCTTC. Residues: CASSPLGYNEQFF.

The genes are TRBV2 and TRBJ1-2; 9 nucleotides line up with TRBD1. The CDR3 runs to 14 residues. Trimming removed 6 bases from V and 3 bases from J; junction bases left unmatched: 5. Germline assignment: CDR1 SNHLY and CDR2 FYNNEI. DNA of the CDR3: TGTGCCAGCAGCGCGGGACAGGGAGACTATGGCTACACCTTC. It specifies CASSAGQGDYGYTF.

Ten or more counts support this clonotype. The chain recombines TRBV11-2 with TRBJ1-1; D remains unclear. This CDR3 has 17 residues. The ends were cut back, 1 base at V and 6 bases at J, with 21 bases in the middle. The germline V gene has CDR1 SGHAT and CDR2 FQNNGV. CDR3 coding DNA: TGTGCCAGCAGCTTAGGATCACGGGCCCTTTTTAGAGCTGAAGCTTTCTTT. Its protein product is CASSLGSRALFRAEAFF.

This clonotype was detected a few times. DNA for the CDR3: TGTGCCAGCAGCCTCGGGACAGGGAGGGAAGCTTTCTTT. Translated: CASSLGTGREAFF. The chain is built from TRBV7-9 and TRBJ1-1; 9 bases are shared with TRBD1. Germline lookup yields CDR1 SEHNR and CDR2 FQNEAQ (reference sequence). The V gene end was trimmed by 5 bases and the J gene end by 8 bases; junction bases not matched to a gene: 6. This CDR3 is 13 amino acids long.